The rows below give T cell receptor beta chains drawn from one sample of a study of T cell repertoires in aging, cancer and after chemotherapy. TCRdb re-analysed the multiplex PCR reads in MiXCR, keeping a single row per CDR3 protein. The table has about 4,700 distinct CDR3 sequences, about 20% seen once; the top ten hold around 9%. The sample was blood. The receptors shown here come from a human donor in good health. The donor label of this sample is uncertain. The CDR3 runs from the conserved cysteine through the conserved F or W. A D gene is named only where the DNA matches it firmly. Clone size is given for some rows only: seen once, a few or many times, or a class if the clone is expanded.

v_call: TRBV27; clone_size: medium-sized; d_call: .; j_call: TRBJ1-5; cdr3_aa: CASSSRPLGNQPQHF; cdr3_nt: TGTGCCAGCAGTTCTAGGCCGCTCGGGAATCAGCCCCAGCATTTT
v_call: TRBV5-5; clone_size: medium-sized; d_call: .; j_call: TRBJ2-2; cdr3_aa: CASSLDGTGELFF; cdr3_nt: TGTGCCAGCAGCTTGGATGGAACCGGGGAGCTGTTTTTT
v_call: TRBV19; clone_size: medium-sized; d_call: .; j_call: TRBJ2-3; cdr3_aa: CASSIRASVDTQYF; cdr3_nt: TGTGCCAGTAGTATCAGGGCTTCGGTGGATACGCAGTATTTT
v_call: TRBV19; clone_size: medium-sized; d_call: .; j_call: TRBJ2-7; cdr3_aa: CASKDGVGSSYEQYF; cdr3_nt: TGTGCCAGTAAGGATGGGGTGGGCAGCTCCTACGAGCAGTACTTC
v_call: TRBV12-3/TRBV12-4; clone_size: medium-sized; d_call: .; j_call: TRBJ2-3; cdr3_aa: CASSSWGLTDTQYF; cdr3_nt: TGTGCCAGCAGCTCCTGGGGGCTCACAGATACGCAGTATTTT
v_call: TRBV6-1; clone_size: once; d_call: TRBD1; j_call: TRBJ2-2; cdr3_aa: CASSGDLGQVVGELFF; cdr3_nt: TGTGCCAGCAGTGGGGACCTGGGACAGGTCGTGGGGGAGCTGTTTTTT
v_call: TRBV5-5; clone_size: medium-sized; d_call: TRBD2; j_call: TRBJ2-7; cdr3_aa: CASSTTLAGVLDEQYF; cdr3_nt: TGTGCCAGCAGCACCACACTAGCGGGAGTCTTAGACGAGCAGTACTTC
v_call: TRBV11-3; clone_size: medium-sized; d_call: .; j_call: TRBJ2-7; cdr3_aa: CASSLGHRGEQYF; cdr3_nt: TGTGCCAGCAGCTTAGGGCACCGTGGGGAGCAGTACTTC
v_call: TRBV6-1; clone_size: medium-sized; d_call: TRBD1; j_call: TRBJ2-7; cdr3_aa: CASTRRGQTYEQYF; cdr3_nt: TGTGCCAGCACCCGAAGGGGACAGACCTACGAGCAGTACTTC
v_call: TRBV6-1; clone_size: medium-sized; d_call: .; j_call: TRBJ2-1; cdr3_aa: CASTVRGASSYNEQFF; cdr3_nt: TGTGCCAGCACCGTGAGGGGAGCAAGCTCCTACAATGAGCAGTTCTTC
v_call: TRBV18; clone_size: many; d_call: .; j_call: TRBJ1-2; cdr3_aa: CASSPLGQEIYGYTF; cdr3_nt: TGTGCCAGCTCACCATTGGGGCAGGAGATTTATGGCTACACCTTC
v_call: TRBV5-4; clone_size: medium-sized; d_call: .; j_call: TRBJ2-7; cdr3_aa: CASSLGPLGYEQYF; cdr3_nt: TGTGCCAGCAGCTTGGGCCCGTTAGGGTACGAGCAGTACTTC
v_call: TRBV5-1; clone_size: few; d_call: .; j_call: TRBJ2-7; cdr3_aa: CASSLAQVDNYEQYF; cdr3_nt: TGCGCCAGCAGCTTGGCCCAGGTAGACAACTACGAGCAGTACTTC
v_call: TRBV13; clone_size: medium-sized; d_call: .; j_call: TRBJ2-5; cdr3_aa: CASSLRIQETQYF; cdr3_nt: TGTGCCAGCAGCTTAAGGATCCAAGAGACCCAGTACTTC
v_call: TRBV6-2/TRBV6-3; clone_size: medium-sized; d_call: TRBD2; j_call: TRBJ2-3; cdr3_aa: CASRPAGDTDTQYF; cdr3_nt: TGTGCCAGCAGACCTGCGGGGGATACAGATACGCAGTATTTT
v_call: TRBV24-1; clone_size: medium-sized; d_call: TRBD2; j_call: TRBJ2-3; cdr3_aa: CATSDPHRGGAFSTDTQYF; cdr3_nt: TGTGCCACCAGTGATCCCCACCGCGGGGGAGCTTTTAGCACAGATACGCAGTATTTT
v_call: TRBV6-4; clone_size: many; d_call: .; j_call: TRBJ2-3; cdr3_aa: CASSAESTDTQYF; cdr3_nt: TGTGCCAGCAGTGCCGAGAGCACAGATACGCAGTATTTT
v_call: TRBV24-1; clone_size: .; d_call: TRBD2; j_call: TRBJ2-3; cdr3_aa: CATSDTSGGAGDTQYF; cdr3_nt: TGTGCCACCAGTGATACTAGCGGGGGGGCTGGAGATACGCAGTATTTT
v_call: TRBV27; clone_size: medium-sized; d_call: .; j_call: TRBJ2-7; cdr3_aa: CASRRDYAYEQYF; cdr3_nt: TGTGCCAGCAGACGTGACTATGCCTACGAGCAGTACTTC
v_call: TRBV5-1; clone_size: .; d_call: TRBD2; j_call: TRBJ2-3; cdr3_aa: CASSSGGRARMMDTQYF; cdr3_nt: TGCGCCAGCAGCTCCGGCGGGAGGGCACGGATGATGGATACGCAGTATTTT
v_call: TRBV19; clone_size: medium-sized; d_call: .; j_call: TRBJ2-1; cdr3_aa: CATDRGAGEQFF; cdr3_nt: TGTGCCACCGACCGTGGGGCAGGAGAGCAGTTCTTC
v_call: TRBV18; clone_size: medium-sized; d_call: TRBD1; j_call: TRBJ1-2; cdr3_aa: CASSDRAGYTF; cdr3_nt: TGTGCCAGCTCAGACAGGGCAGGCTACACCTTC
v_call: TRBV7-2; clone_size: medium-sized; d_call: TRBD2; j_call: TRBJ2-3; cdr3_aa: CASSLVGASGGVTDTQYF; cdr3_nt: TGTGCCAGCAGCTTAGTGGGGGCTAGCGGGGGGGTCACAGATACGCAGTATTTT
v_call: TRBV7-6; clone_size: medium-sized; d_call: .; j_call: TRBJ2-7; cdr3_aa: CASSLDSGPYEQYF; cdr3_nt: TGTGCCAGCAGCTTAGATAGCGGACCCTACGAGCAGTACTTC
v_call: TRBV19; clone_size: .; d_call: TRBD1; j_call: TRBJ2-3; cdr3_aa: CASSIDGQGSDTQYF; cdr3_nt: TGTGCCAGTAGTATAGACGGACAGGGATCCGATACGCAGTATTTT
v_call: TRBV5-6; clone_size: medium-sized; d_call: .; j_call: TRBJ2-6; cdr3_aa: CASSLTNRANVLTF; cdr3_nt: TGTGCCAGCAGCTTGACGAACAGGGCCAACGTCCTGACTTTC
v_call: TRBV24-1; clone_size: medium-sized; d_call: TRBD1; j_call: TRBJ2-3; cdr3_aa: CATSDPTGATSTDTQYF; cdr3_nt: TGTGCCACCAGTGATCCGACAGGGGCAACTAGCACAGATACGCAGTATTTT
v_call: TRBV5-4; clone_size: medium-sized; d_call: TRBD1; j_call: TRBJ2-3; cdr3_aa: CASRNLGQGATDTQYF; cdr3_nt: TGTGCCAGCAGAAACTTGGGACAGGGCGCTACAGATACGCAGTATTTT
v_call: TRBV7-7; clone_size: .; d_call: .; j_call: TRBJ2-4; cdr3_aa: CASSFGWDIQYF; cdr3_nt: TGTGCCAGCAGCTTCGGGTGGGACATTCAGTACTTC
v_call: TRBV6-1; clone_size: medium-sized; d_call: .; j_call: TRBJ2-4; cdr3_aa: CASSEGDSNIQYF; cdr3_nt: TGTGCCAGCAGTGAAGGGGACTCAAACATTCAGTACTTC
v_call: TRBV30; clone_size: medium-sized; d_call: TRBD1; j_call: TRBJ1-6; cdr3_aa: CAWGQGPMSSYNSPLHF; cdr3_nt: TGTGCCTGGGGACAGGGGCCGATGAGCTCCTATAATTCACCCCTCCACTTT
v_call: TRBV28; clone_size: few; d_call: .; j_call: TRBJ2-1; cdr3_aa: CATFPLDTAYNEQFF; cdr3_nt: TGTGCCACCTTTCCCCTGGATACTGCCTACAATGAGCAGTTCTTC
v_call: TRBV6-5; clone_size: medium-sized; d_call: .; j_call: TRBJ1-6; cdr3_aa: CASSTSSYNSPLHF; cdr3_nt: TGTGCCAGCAGTACAAGCTCCTATAATTCACCCCTCCACTTT
v_call: TRBV19; clone_size: .; d_call: TRBD1; j_call: TRBJ2-7; cdr3_aa: CASSMGAMGTGSYEQYF; cdr3_nt: TGTGCCAGTAGTATGGGGGCTATGGGGACAGGGTCCTACGAGCAGTACTTC
v_call: TRBV19; clone_size: medium-sized; d_call: .; j_call: TRBJ1-1; cdr3_aa: CASSMSGAGNTEAFF; cdr3_nt: TGTGCCAGTAGTATGTCAGGGGCTGGGAACACTGAAGCTTTCTTT
v_call: TRBV9; clone_size: .; d_call: .; j_call: TRBJ1-2; cdr3_aa: CASSVEGWGGGYTF; cdr3_nt: TGTGCCAGCAGCGTAGAGGGCTGGGGGGGAGGCTACACCTTC
v_call: TRBV4-2; clone_size: few; d_call: .; j_call: TRBJ2-2; cdr3_aa: CASSQDRSDPGELFF; cdr3_nt: TGTGCCAGCAGCCAAGATCGATCAGATCCCGGGGAGCTGTTTTTT
v_call: TRBV4-1; clone_size: many; d_call: .; j_call: TRBJ2-6; cdr3_aa: CASSQEEGSGANVLTF; cdr3_nt: TGCGCCAGCAGCCAAGAAGAAGGCTCTGGGGCCAACGTCCTGACTTTC
v_call: TRBV11-2; clone_size: many; d_call: .; j_call: TRBJ2-1; cdr3_aa: CASSLGRGPYNEQFF; cdr3_nt: TGTGCCAGCAGCTTAGGGCGAGGACCCTACAATGAGCAGTTCTTC
v_call: TRBV5-5; clone_size: once; d_call: TRBD1; j_call: TRBJ2-7; cdr3_aa: CASSGIRTGEGAYEQYF; cdr3_nt: TGTGCCAGCAGCGGAATTAGGACAGGGGAAGGGGCCTACGAGCAGTACTTC
v_call: TRBV28; clone_size: .; d_call: .; j_call: TRBJ1-3; cdr3_aa: CASRGIGRGRVSGNTIYF; cdr3_nt: TGTGCCAGCAGGGGGATTGGGAGGGGACGGGTCTCTGGAAACACCATATATTTT
v_call: TRBV23-1; clone_size: .; d_call: .; j_call: TRBJ1-2; cdr3_aa: CASSQQGKFYGYTF; cdr3_nt: TGCGCCAGCAGTCAACAGGGAAAGTTCTATGGCTACACCTTC
v_call: TRBV19; clone_size: medium-sized; d_call: TRBD1; j_call: TRBJ1-1; cdr3_aa: CASSIPWGQVNGEAFF; cdr3_nt: TGTGCCAGTAGTATCCCCTGGGGACAGGTGAACGGTGAAGCTTTCTTT
v_call: TRBV6-2/TRBV6-3; clone_size: medium-sized; d_call: .; j_call: TRBJ1-1; cdr3_aa: CASSYGWRATEAFF; cdr3_nt: TGTGCCAGCAGTTACGGTTGGCGGGCCACTGAAGCTTTCTTT
v_call: TRBV12-3/TRBV12-4; clone_size: medium-sized; d_call: .; j_call: TRBJ2-7; cdr3_aa: CASSLAAGGEQYF; cdr3_nt: TGTGCCAGCAGTTTGGCGGCAGGCGGCGAGCAGTACTTC
v_call: TRBV7-6; clone_size: medium-sized; d_call: TRBD2; j_call: TRBJ2-1; cdr3_aa: CASSSSGGASYNEQFF; cdr3_nt: TGTGCCAGCAGCAGTAGCGGGGGGGCATCCTACAATGAGCAGTTCTTC
v_call: TRBV19; clone_size: medium-sized; d_call: .; j_call: TRBJ2-4; cdr3_aa: CASSTKGKLKNIQYF; cdr3_nt: TGTGCCAGTAGTACGAAGGGGAAGCTTAAAAACATTCAGTACTTC
v_call: TRBV7-3; clone_size: .; d_call: .; j_call: TRBJ2-7; cdr3_aa: CASSSTGYSYEQYF; cdr3_nt: TGTGCCAGCAGCTCGACGGGATACTCCTACGAGCAGTACTTC
v_call: TRBV12-3/TRBV12-4; clone_size: .; d_call: TRBD1; j_call: TRBJ1-2; cdr3_aa: CASSLPGQGLYGYTF; cdr3_nt: TGTGCCAGCAGTTTACCGGGACAGGGATTATATGGCTACACCTTC
v_call: TRBV5-1; clone_size: .; d_call: TRBD2; j_call: TRBJ2-5; cdr3_aa: CASSRALLAGGFETQYF; cdr3_nt: TGCGCCAGCAGCCGCGCACTGTTGGCGGGGGGTTTTGAGACCCAGTACTTC
v_call: TRBV18; clone_size: medium-sized; d_call: TRBD1; j_call: TRBJ2-3; cdr3_aa: CASSISKGATDTQYF; cdr3_nt: TGTGCCAGCTCAATTTCGAAGGGGGCAACAGATACGCAGTATTTT
v_call: TRBV5-4; clone_size: medium-sized; d_call: .; j_call: TRBJ2-5; cdr3_aa: CASSPVSEETQYF; cdr3_nt: TGTGCCAGCAGCCCCGTCTCCGAAGAGACCCAGTACTTC
v_call: TRBV13; clone_size: medium-sized; d_call: .; j_call: TRBJ1-6; cdr3_aa: CASSTGRSSPLHF; cdr3_nt: TGTGCCAGCAGCACAGGGAGGAGTTCACCCCTCCACTTT
v_call: TRBV5-6; clone_size: medium-sized; d_call: .; j_call: TRBJ1-3; cdr3_aa: CASSFKLRGWGNTIYF; cdr3_nt: TGTGCCAGCAGCTTTAAGTTGAGGGGGTGGGGAAACACCATATATTTT
v_call: TRBV13; clone_size: once; d_call: TRBD1; j_call: TRBJ2-2; cdr3_aa: CASSGGQGRLFF; cdr3_nt: TGTGCCAGCAGCGGGGGACAGGGGCGGCTGTTTTTT
v_call: TRBV6-5; clone_size: medium-sized; d_call: TRBD1; j_call: TRBJ2-3; cdr3_aa: CASGQGGTDTQYF; cdr3_nt: TGTGCCAGCGGACAGGGTGGCACAGATACGCAGTATTTT
v_call: TRBV2; clone_size: .; d_call: .; j_call: TRBJ2-4; cdr3_aa: CASRALIFTSEPKNIQYF; cdr3_nt: TGTGCCAGCAGAGCCCTAATTTTTACCTCAGAACCCAAGAACATTCAGTACTTC
v_call: TRBV5-5; clone_size: medium-sized; d_call: TRBD1; j_call: TRBJ1-1; cdr3_aa: CASSSTGGNTEAFF; cdr3_nt: TGTGCCAGCAGCTCCACAGGGGGAAACACTGAAGCTTTCTTT